This is a list of T cell receptor beta chains from one sample in a study of cytomegalovirus exposure and HLA in healthy donors. Data came from immunoSEQ multiplex PCR; TCRdb stores just in-frame clones and leaves some out. In total, the table holds approximately 68,000 clones. Sequences were obtained from PBMCs. The receptors here all came from a female donor in good health and CMV-seropositive. Each CDR3 is given with its conserved first and last residue. The D gene is left open where the match is weak.

V,D,J,DNA,CDR3
TRBV4-2,TRBD2,TRBJ2-2,TGTGCCAGCAGCCAAGATATACCTAGCGGGAGGACCGGGGAGCTGTTTTTT,CASSQDIPSGRTGELFF
TRBV2,NA,TRBJ2-1,TGTGCCAGCAGTGAAAGTAGGGGGAGCTCCTACAATGAGCAGTTCTTC,CASSESRGSSYNEQFF
TRBV28,TRBD1,TRBJ1-4,TGTGCCAGCAGTAACAGGGGGCATACTAATGAAAAACTGTTTTTT,CASSNRGHTNEKLFF
TRBV19,NA,TRBJ2-2,TGTGCCAGTAGTTCGACGGGGAACACCGGGGAGCTGTTTTTT,CASSSTGNTGELFF
TRBV6-6,TRBD1,TRBJ1-1,TGTGCCAGCAAAGGGACAGGGCGGAACACTGAAGCTTTCTTT,CASKGTGRNTEAFF
TRBV25-1,NA,TRBJ1-3,TGCGCCTCCAAACGCGGGGATTTGTCTGGAAACACCATATATTTT,CASKRGDLSGNTIYF
TRBV4-1,NA,TRBJ2-7,TGCGCCAGCAGCCAAACGACTACCTCCTCCTACGAGCAGTACTTC,CASSQTTTSSYEQYF
TRBV19,NA,TRBJ1-5,TGTGCCAGTAGTATTGGCGAAGTAGGGGGTCAGCCCCAGCATTTT,CASSIGEVGGQPQHF
TRBV2,TRBD1,TRBJ2-7,TGTGCCAGCAGTGAATGGGGACAGGGGTACTTC,CASSEWGQGYF
TRBV25-1,NA,TRBJ2-5,TGTGCCACCACCTACAGGGATGAGACCCAGTACTTC,CATTYRDETQYF
TRBV28,NA,TRBJ2-5,TGTGCCAGCAGTTTATTTGGGGGCGTAGAGACCCAGTACTTC,CASSLFGGVETQYF
TRBV20-1,NA,TRBJ2-1,TGCAGTGCTAGCGCAGGTGGTGAGCAGTTCTTC,CSASAGGEQFF
TRBV29-1,NA,TRBJ2-7,TGCAGCGTTGTAGGACAGAGACCCGAGCAGTACTTC,CSVVGQRPEQYF
TRBV4-1,TRBD2,TRBJ2-5,TGCGCCAGCAGCCTCGACTCTAGCGGGAACCAAGAGACCCAGTACTTC,CASSLDSSGNQETQYF
TRBV5-1,NA,TRBJ2-1,TGCGCCAGCAGCTTGAGGGACAGGGGGCCAGCTAGCGGGAGGCCCAATGAGCAGTTCTTC,CASSLRDRGPASGRPNEQFF
TRBV5-1,TRBD1,TRBJ1-2,TGCGCCAGCAGAACCGACAGGGGGTCGTATGGCTACACCTTC,CASRTDRGSYGYTF
TRBV12-5,NA,TRBJ2-2,TGTGCTAGTGGTTTGGGACTGAGGACCGGGGAGCTGTTTTTT,CASGLGLRTGELFF
TRBV18,TRBD2,TRBJ2-3,TGTGCCAGCTCACCGGTCCCTAGCGGGGGGCCCACAGATACGCAGTATTTT,CASSPVPSGGPTDTQYF
TRBV7-2,TRBD2,TRBJ2-7,TGTGCCAGCAGCTCCTCTAGCGGGGGGACCTACGAGCAGTACTTC,CASSSSSGGTYEQYF
TRBV10-3,NA,TRBJ2-3,TGTGCCATCAAGGAGGGAGGCAGCACAGATACGCAGTATTTT,CAIKEGGSTDTQYF
TRBV7-3,NA,TRBJ2-3,TGTGCCAGCAGCTTGACCCCCCGGGCAGATACGCAGTATTTT,CASSLTPRADTQYF
TRBV9,TRBD1,TRBJ2-3,TGTGCCAGCAGCGACGGGACAGAAACAGATACGCAGTATTTT,CASSDGTETDTQYF
TRBV15,TRBD1,TRBJ1-1,TGTGCCACCAGCAGGGGGACAGGGGAGAAAACTGAAGCTTTCTTT,CATSRGTGEKTEAFF
TRBV15,NA,TRBJ2-3,TGTGCCACCAGCAGAGTCCGAGGAGTGAGGGCAGATACGCAGTATTTT,CATSRVRGVRADTQYF
TRBV14,NA,TRBJ1-1,TGTGCCAGCAGCCAAGATCTCCAGGCGGAAGCTTTCTTT,CASSQDLQAEAFF
TRBV7-2,NA,TRBJ1-5,TGTGCCAGCAGCTTAGATGGGGGGGCGCGTCAGCCCCAGCATTTT,CASSLDGGARQPQHF
TRBV19,NA,TRBJ1-5,TGTGCCAGTAGTAACAGGGTGACTTTTAGCAATCAGCCCCAGCATTTT,CASSNRVTFSNQPQHF